These T cell receptor beta chains were read from a single sample in a study of immune characterization of retroperitoneal liposarcoma. MiXCR, run by TCRdb on the PCR reads, gives a single entry per CDR3 protein. Among more than 15,000 distinct CDR3 sequences listed, more than 35% were seen once. Sequencing used blood. Receptors were obtained from a male donor with retroperitoneal liposarcoma. Both conserved end residues are part of each CDR3. A D gene is named only where the DNA matches it firmly. Only some rows state a clone size, as once, few, many or a class for expanded clones.

J gene	clone size	D gene	V gene	CDR3 DNA	CDR3 protein
TRBJ2-1	-	TRBD1	TRBV7-6	TGTGCCAGCAGCTTAGGACAGGGTATGGAGCAGTTCTTC	CASSLGQGMEQFF
TRBJ2-4	-	-	TRBV7-2	TGTGCCAGCAGCTTAGCCTCCAAAAACATTCAGTACTTC	CASSLASKNIQYF
TRBJ2-3	medium-sized	-	TRBV7-6	TGTGCCAGCAGCTTAGCGGGCGCACACACACACGGAGATACGCAGTATTTT	CASSLAGAHTHGDTQYF
TRBJ2-7	-	-	TRBV6-1	TGTGCCAGCACCTTGGGGTTACAGCAGTACTTC	CASTLGLQQYF
TRBJ2-3	many	TRBD2	TRBV6-2/TRBV6-3	TGTGCCAGCAGTTACCATCGGACTAGCGGGGGACTTACGCAGTATTTT	CASSYHRTSGGLTQYF
TRBJ1-1	-	-	TRBV6-6	TGTGCCAGCAGTTACTCGCGAAGACAGTACACTGAAGCTTTCTTT	CASSYSRRQYTEAFF
TRBJ2-5	many	TRBD2	TRBV27	TGTGCCAGCAGTCCCACTAGCGGGCTGTGGCAGACCCAGTACTTC	CASSPTSGLWQTQYF
TRBJ2-1	-	TRBD2	TRBV11-1	TGTGCCAGCAGCCCACTAGCGGGGGCGAACAATGAGCAGTTCTTC	CASSPLAGANNEQFF
TRBJ2-1	-	-	TRBV7-6	TGTGCCAGCAGGACCAGGCCCGGATCGGAAGAGACCCAGTTCTTC	CASRTRPGSEETQFF
TRBJ2-7	-	TRBD2	TRBV6-5	TGTGCCAGCAGTGAATTTAGCGGGAGTGGGTACGAGCAGTACTTC	CASSEFSGSGYEQYF
TRBJ1-4	-	TRBD1	TRBV12-3/TRBV12-4	TGTGCCAGCAGCCCCTCCGGGACAGGGTATGAAAAACTGTTTTTT	CASSPSGTGYEKLFF
TRBJ1-2	many	-	TRBV7-6	TGTGCCAGCAGCCCCGTCAGGGAAAGCTATGGCTACACCTTC	CASSPVRESYGYTF
TRBJ2-7	-	-	TRBV25-1	TGTGCCAGCAGTGTAGGGCCCGGGACATCTTCTTACGAGCAGTACTTC	CASSVGPGTSSYEQYF
TRBJ2-4	-	-	TRBV19	TGTGCCAGTAGGACCGGGGGAACTGAGCAGTACTTC	CASRTGGTEQYF
TRBJ1-1	few	TRBD1	TRBV6-1	TGTGCCAGCAGTTACATAAGGACAGGGGGTGGATTCACTGAAGCTTTCTTT	CASSYIRTGGGFTEAFF
TRBJ2-3	few	TRBD2	TRBV28	TGTGCCAGCAGTTCCCCAGGACTAGCGGCAAGCACAGATACGCAGTATTTT	CASSSPGLAASTDTQYF
TRBJ1-5	few	TRBD1	TRBV6-1	TGTGCCAGCGCGAACACAGGGGGTCAGCCCCAGCATTTT	CASANTGGQPQHF